One sample yielded the 16 T cell receptor beta chains listed below, sequenced in a study of siplizumab effects on memory and regulatory T cells (dated by TCRdb to between 2019 and 2020). Library construction relied on the immunoSEQ multiplex PCR assay. In its TCRdb copy, this immuneACCESS table keeps in-frame sequences only and misses some clones. Where compared with another copy, unresolved V genes explain less than half of these, and the others have no known cause. The sample has some 96,000 clones on record, about 94% of them singletons. The leading ten clones occupy 1% to 1.5% of the sample. The sample comprised non-Treg CD4+ T cells sorted from blood. This sample's cell subset or site label indicates: FACS-sorted unstimulated CD4+ non-regulatory T cells. These receptors were collected from a human donor in good health.

The CDR3 DNA reads as TGTGCCAGCACCGAGCTCGGTGGGGACACTGAAGCTTTCTTT. It encodes CASTELGGDTEAFF. The chain has TRBV28 and TRBJ1-1; no definite D call. The CDR3 spans 14 residues. V lost 7 bases, J lost 3 bases, and 15 bases lay in between. The germline V gene has CDR1 MDHEN and CDR2 SYDVKM. Based on the CDR3 plus reference TRBV28 and TRBJ1-1, the full variable domain is DVKVTQSSRYLVKRTGEKVFLECVQDMDHENMFWYRQDPGLGLRLIYFSYDVKMKEKGDIPEGYSVSREKKERFSLILESASTNQTSMYLCASTELGGDTEAFFGQGTRLTVV.

The chain couples TRBV6-6 to TRBJ2-7; a possible D gene is TRBD2 (6 bases). V shed 5 bases and J shed 7 bases, with 12 bases lying between them. The germline V gene has CDR1 MNHNY and CDR2 SVGAGI (reference sequence). CDR3 length: 12 amino acids. The CDR3 bases are TGTGCCAGCAGTACCCTAGGAGGGGAGCAGTACTTC. This codes for CASSTLGGEQYF.

CDR3: CASGGGRGDNEQFF. The CDR3 region has the DNA TGTGCCAGCGGAGGGGGGAGGGGGGACAATGAGCAGTTCTTC. The J gene is TRBJ2-1, the V gene TRBV27; tentatively, D is TRBD2 (7 bases). The V end was cut by 8 bases, the J end by 5 bases, with 16 bases between. The length of the CDR3 is 14 residues. Germline V gene data show CDR1 as MNHEY and CDR2 as SMNVEV (reference sequence).

This sequence joins TRBV2 and TRBJ2-5; 11 positions match TRBD1. The CDR3 has 15 amino acids. V lost 5 bases to trimming and J lost 6 bases; unmatched junction nucleotides: 8. CDR1 and CDR2 from the germline V gene are SNHLY and FYNNEI. CDR3 sequence reads: CASSTRTGGGKTQYF. The CDR3 region has the DNA TGTGCCAGCAGTACCCGGACAGGGGGCGGGAAGACCCAGTACTTC. The full variable domain, its missing parts supplied by reference TRBV2 and TRBJ2-5, is EPEVTQTPSHQVTQMGQEVILRCVPISNHLYFYWYRQILGQKVEFLVSFYNNEISEKSEIFDDQFSVERPDGSNFTLKIRSTKLEDSAMYFCASSTRTGGGKTQYFGPGTRLLVL.

In DNA, the CDR3 is TGTGCCAGCAGCTTCCTACTGGACGCCAACACTGAAGCTTTCTTT. Amino acids: CASSFLLDANTEAFF. J is TRBJ1-1 and V is TRBV7-9; no clear D. The V gene lost 3 bases and the J gene lost 2 bases, with 13 bases spanning the gap. The length of the CDR3 is 15 residues. Germline V gives CDR1 SEHNR, CDR2 FQNEAQ (reference sequence).

The chain couples TRBV7-9 to TRBJ2-2; D might be TRBD2 (6 bases). Germline V gene data show CDR1 as SEHNR and CDR2 as FQNEAQ (reference sequence). The V and J ends lost 0 bases and 1 base respectively, with 6 bases between them. CDR3 length equals 15 residues. The DNA of the CDR3 is TGTGCCAGCAGCTTAGCTAGCGGGAACACCGGGGAGCTGTTTTTT. Translating it yields CASSLASGNTGELFF.

This rearrangement joins TRBV19 to TRBJ2-3; 10 bases fit TRBD2. Unmatched junction bases numbered 6, after V lost 5 bases and J lost 1 base. In germline, CDR1 is LNHDA, CDR2 SQIVND (reference sequence). The CDR3 runs to 16 residues. The CDR3 DNA sequence: TGTGCCAGTAGTGTCGGACTAGCGGCCCGCACAGATACGCAGTATTTT. Its protein product is CASSVGLAARTDTQYF.

The chain joins TRBV4-1 to TRBJ2-1; D not resolved. The V gene lost 1 base and the J gene lost 2 bases, with 12 bases spanning the gap. From germline, CDR1 is MGHRA and CDR2 YSYEKL. The CDR3 is made up of 16 amino acids. CDR3 amino acids: CASSQGTRGTYNEQFF. The CDR3 DNA reads as TGCGCCAGCAGCCAAGGGACGCGTGGGACCTACAATGAGCAGTTCTTC.

The chain is built from TRBV5-1 and TRBJ2-1, with TRBD2 identical over 12 bases. Looked up from germline, CDR1 is SGHRS and CDR2 is YFSETQ. The CDR3 is 15 amino acids. V lost 4 bases to trimming and J lost 5 bases; unmatched junction nucleotides: 4. CDR3 in DNA: TGCGCCAGCAGCCCGCGACTAGCGGGGGACAATGAGCAGTTCTTC. Translation: CASSPRLAGDNEQFF.

V is TRBV10-3 and J is TRBJ1-5, with D uncertain. Germline CDR1 is ENHRY and CDR2 is SYGVKD. V gave up 4 bases and J gave up 5 bases, with 12 bases separating them. The CDR3 is made up of 14 amino acids. As DNA, the CDR3 is TGTGCCATCAGTGTGGAACTGAGCGATCAGCCCCAGCATTTT. It encodes CAISVELSDQPQHF.

The chain joins TRBV29-1 to TRBJ2-1; 7 nucleotides match TRBD1. V gave up 7 bases and J gave up 2 bases; unmatched junction bases: 8. The CDR3 extends over 14 amino acids. Per germline, CDR1 SQVTM and CDR2 ANQGSEA. In DNA form, the CDR3 reads TGCAGCGCTAGAAGACAGGGCCCCTACAATGAGCAGTTCTTC. This encodes CSARRQGPYNEQFF.

The CDR3 protein is CASSIGTSGYTDTQYF. The CDR3, as DNA: TGTGCCAGCAGCATCGGGACTAGCGGATACACAGATACGCAGTATTTT. This sequence joins TRBV9 and TRBJ2-3; 11 nucleotides align to TRBD2. Germline CDR1 is SGDLS and CDR2 is YYNGEE. CDR3 length: 16 residues. Losses at the gene ends were 4 bases for V and 2 bases for J; bases not matched to a gene: 6.

This clone was detected only once. The J gene is TRBJ1-1, the V gene TRBV19; TRBD1 matches at 9 bases. CDR1 is LNHDA, CDR2 SQIVND, per germline (reference sequence). CDR3 length: 15 residues. V lost 7 bases, J lost 4 bases, and 10 bases stayed unmatched. The CDR3: CASTLGQGIGTEAFF. The CDR3, as DNA: TGTGCCAGTACTCTAGGACAGGGGATAGGCACTGAAGCTTTCTTT.

The rearrangement uses TRBV5-8 and TRBJ1-1; D gene uncertain. This CDR3 is built from 14 residues. The V gene's germline CDR1 is SGHTS and CDR2 YDEGEE. The V end lost 4 bases, the J end lost 5 bases, and 15 bases lay between the germline ends. Here the CDR3 reads CASSHDRLETEAFF. For the CDR3, the DNA is TGTGCCAGCAGCCATGACCGTCTAGAGACTGAAGCTTTCTTT.

This clone was observed once. V and J are TRBV10-1 and TRBJ1-5, with 7 bases that match TRBD1. Unmatched junction bases numbered 7, after V lost 4 bases and J lost 7 bases. Per germline, CDR1 WNHNN and CDR2 SYGVQD (reference sequence). This CDR3 is built from 14 residues. The CDR3 DNA follows: TGCGCCAGCAGTGGGAAACAGGGGTGGCAGCCCCAGCATTTT. Amino acid sequence: CASSGKQGWQPQHF.

The chain is built from TRBV6-6 and TRBJ1-4; weak D call: TRBD1 (6 bases). The CDR3 has 16 residues. Germline V CDR1 and CDR2: MNHNY, SVGAGI (reference sequence). V shed 8 bases and J shed 7 bases, with 23 bases lying between them. In nucleotides, the CDR3 is TGTGCCAGCGACGGAAGAACAGGGCCTGGTGGTGAAAAACTGTTTTTT. Translated: CASDGRTGPGGEKLFF.